This T cell receptor beta chain was profiled in a study of T cell changes during pregnancy in multiple sclerosis. CDR1 SQVTM and CDR2 ANQGSEA come from the germline V gene. V gave up 5 bases and J gave up 0 bases, with 11 bases separating them. This CDR3 region has 14 residues. The data were produced by immunoSEQ multiplex PCR, yet TCRdb's version contains in-frame clones alone and is incomplete. The repertoire includes 50,000 to 55,000 clones, around 90% of them detected once, and 0.5% sits in the top ten. The chain recombines TRBV29-1 with TRBJ1-5; no firm D call. Sequenced material: CD4+ T cells from peripheral blood mononuclear cells, taken in the third trimester of pregnancy. This receptor was identified in a female donor with multiple sclerosis, enrolled in a pregnancy study. The CDR3 bases are TGCAGCGTTCTCGGGGAGGGTAGCAATCAGCCCCAGCATTTT. Residues: CSVLGEGSNQPQHF.